This TCR beta chain originates from a study of T cell responses to AZD1222 COVID-19 vaccine. The method was immunoSEQ multiplex PCR; TCRdb's version includes in-frame clones alone and lacks a portion of them. Of roughly 96,000 clones in the sample, around 89% were seen once. Trimming stripped 5 bases from V and 2 bases from J, with 2 bases between. CDR3 size: 10 residues. Germline CDR1 and CDR2: DFQATT and SNEGSKA (reference sequence). The specimen was peripheral blood, collected on day 0 of AZD1222 vaccination. The chain carries TRBV20-1 and TRBJ2-3; D gene unclear. This TCR was sampled from an adult in good health. The CDR3 loop is CSAVTDTQYF. The CDR3 nucleotides read TGCAGTGCTGTCACAGATACGCAGTATTTT.